The 26 T cell receptor beta chains listed next were all sequenced from one sample in a study of T-cell reconstitution after alpha-beta-depleted transplantation in children. TCRbeta library construction was performed incorporating unique molecular identifiers. From the PCR reads, TCRdb called clonotypes with MiXCR, one entry per CDR3 protein. The sample lists 95,000 to 150,000 distinct CDR3 sequences, approximately 22% occurring once. The sample in question was PBMCs, mostly from graft donor cells, obtained 180 days after TCRalphabeta/CD19-depleted stem cell transplant. The receptors originated from a male patient under 10 years old who had a stem cell transplant for chronic granulomatous disease, so the T cells may come from the graft donor.

At least ten counts were recorded for this clonotype. V gene TRBV27 combines with J gene TRBJ1-5; tentatively, D is TRBD1 (6 bases). Germline CDR1 and CDR2: MNHEY and SMNVEV (reference sequence). The ends were cut back, 6 bases at V and 1 base at J, with 13 bases in the middle. CDR3 length: 15 residues. This CDR3 is CASSRGRLSNQPQHF. CDR3 nucleotides: TGTGCCAGCAGCAGGGGACGGTTAAGCAATCAGCCCCAGCATTTT.

In its sample, this clonotype was seen a few times. The rearrangement links TRBV11-3 to TRBJ2-3, with D hard to call. Trimming left V 1 base short and J 2 bases short, with 10 bases between. The germline V gene encodes CDR1 SGHNT and CDR2 YENEEA. This CDR3 region has 15 residues. CDR3 in DNA: TGTGCCAGCAGCTTAGGAGAGAGGACCACAGATACGCAGTATTTT. Protein product: CASSLGERTTDTQYF.

The chain couples TRBV5-1 to TRBJ2-2; 10 nucleotides match TRBD2. Germline V gene lookup returns CDR1 SGHRS and CDR2 YFSETQ. V gave up 5 bases and J gave up 1 base; unmatched junction bases: 2. This CDR3 contains 15 residues. As DNA, the CDR3 is TGCGCCAGCAGTCCTAGCGGGAGGAACACCGGGGAGCTGTTTTTT. This translates into CASSPSGRNTGELFF.

This clonotype was seen more than once but under ten times. V is TRBV25-1 and J is TRBJ1-1; D remains ambiguous. The CDR3 has 13 residues. Germline V gene data show CDR1 as MGHDK and CDR2 as SYGVNS. Trimming shortened V by 1 base and J by 0 bases, and 3 bases separated the two germline ends. Written as DNA, the CDR3 is TGTGCCAGCAGTGAATTTATGAACACTGAAGCTTTCTTT. Translated, it gives CASSEFMNTEAFF.

The chain links TRBV12-3 or TRBV12-4 to TRBJ2-3; 7 bases agree with TRBD2. The V segment lost 5 bases and the J segment 3 bases; nucleotides outside the gene matches: 5. The CDR3 has 14 residues. The DNA of the CDR3 is TGTGCCAGCAGTCCCTTCGGGGGGACAGATACGCAGTATTTT. Amino acid sequence: CASSPFGGTDTQYF.

This sequence joins TRBV20-1 and TRBJ1-6; 9 bases agree with TRBD1. With 4 bases clipped from V and 7 bases from J, the junction kept 2 bases outside the gene matches. Germline CDR1 DFQATT, CDR2 SNEGSKA (reference sequence). The CDR3 totals 13 residues. The CDR3 DNA follows: TGCAGTGCTACAGGACAGGGGAATTCACCCCTCCACTTT. Its protein is CSATGQGNSPLHF.

In its sample, this clonotype was seen many times. The chain uses TRBV24-1 and TRBJ2-1; TRBD2 matches at 7 bases. The CDR3 extends over 11 amino acids. Germline CDR1 and CDR2: KGHDR and SFDVKD. The junction had 2 bases not matched to a gene; V was cut back by 9 bases and J by 7 bases. The CDR3 DNA sequence: TGTGCCACCGCCGGGGGGAATGAGCAGTTCTTC. Its translation: CATAGGNEQFF.

The chain joins TRBV7-9 to TRBJ1-2, with D hard to call. CDR1 SEHNR and CDR2 FQNEAQ come from the germline V gene (reference sequence). The CDR3 totals 14 residues. V was trimmed by 3 bases and J by 4 bases, leaving 12 bases between them. As DNA, the CDR3 is TGTGCCAGCAGCTTCCCGCTCGTTGGCTATGGCTACACCTTC. As protein: CASSFPLVGYGYTF.

This clonotype was recorded many times. The chain couples TRBV18 to TRBJ2-6; D ambiguous. Germline V gives CDR1 KGHSH, CDR2 LQKENI. This CDR3 is 17 amino acids long. V lost 4 bases, J lost 3 bases, and 16 bases lay in between. Written as DNA, the CDR3 is TGTGCCAGCTCACAAAACAGCCTCTCAATTGGGGCCAACGTCCTGACTTTC. Translating it yields CASSQNSLSIGANVLTF.

The chain joins TRBV6-1 to TRBJ1-1; 9 positions agree with TRBD1. The trim removed 6 bases at V and 4 bases at J, leaving 15 bases unmatched. Germline loops: CDR1 MNHNS, CDR2 SASEGT. This CDR3 has 17 residues. CDR3 in DNA: TGTGCCAGCAGGCCCGGGACAGGGAAGGGTGAGAGCACTGAAGCTTTCTTT. Its translation: CASRPGTGKGESTEAFF.

This clonotype was seen at least ten times. The CDR3 region is CASSNRDRGPLGELFF. In DNA, the CDR3 is TGTGCCAGCAGTAACCGGGACAGGGGGCCTCTCGGGGAGCTGTTTTTT. J is TRBJ2-2 and V is TRBV12-3 or TRBV12-4, with TRBD1 matching 12 bases. There are 16 residues in the CDR3. The trim removed 5 bases at V and 7 bases at J, leaving 8 bases unmatched.

This clonotype has ten or more counts. The chain joins TRBV11-2 to TRBJ2-2, with D maybe TRBD1 (5 bases). The V gene's germline CDR1 is SGHAT and CDR2 FQNNGV. The length of the CDR3 is 17 residues. Deletions cut 0 bases from V and 0 bases from J, with 11 bases between. CDR3 bases: TGTGCCAGCAGCTTAGATCGGGCCAGGGCGAACACCGGGGAGCTGTTTTTT. It specifies CASSLDRARANTGELFF.

This clonotype was recorded a few times. The chain uses TRBV7-6 and TRBJ2-1, with D perhaps matching TRBD2 (6 bases). The germline V and J ends were trimmed by 1 base and 7 bases, with 8 bases remaining between them. CDR3 length: 13 amino acids. Germline CDR1 and CDR2: SGHVS and FNYEAQ. The CDR3 loop reads CASSLDGGNEQFF. For the CDR3, the DNA is TGTGCCAGCAGCTTAGACGGAGGGAATGAGCAGTTCTTC.

This clonotype was seen at least ten times. The chain recombines TRBV7-9 with TRBJ2-2; D is tentatively TRBD1 or TRBD2 (5 bases each). Germline V gene lookup returns CDR1 SEHNR and CDR2 FQNEAQ (reference sequence). The CDR3 covers 17 residues. Trimming took 4 bases from V and 0 from J, leaving 15 bases between them. CDR3 sequence: CASSSPTGTTNTGELFF. The CDR3 nucleotides read TGTGCCAGCAGCTCTCCCACCGGGACGACGAACACCGGGGAGCTGTTTTTT.

This clonotype was seen ten or more times. V usage is TRBV5-1 and J usage is TRBJ2-1, with TRBD2 matching over 9 bases. V was clipped by 0 bases and J by 3 bases; unmatched bases: 7. This CDR3 contains 17 residues. In germline, CDR1 is SGHRS, CDR2 YFSETQ. Here the CDR3 reads CASSLGGSGSYYNEQFF. The CDR3 DNA sequence: TGCGCCAGCAGCTTGGGGGGTAGCGGGAGTTACTACAATGAGCAGTTCTTC.

The chain carries TRBV18 and TRBJ2-1; a possible D gene is TRBD2 (6 bases). The CDR3 loop spans 15 amino acids. V lost 0 bases and J lost 6, with 12 bases in between. Germline assignment: CDR1 KGHSH and CDR2 LQKENI. CDR3 nucleotide sequence: TGTGCCAGCTCACCACCGGGAGGAAACCCCAATGAGCAGTTCTTC. Its protein product is CASSPPGGNPNEQFF.

This chain links TRBV6-6 with TRBJ2-5, with D unclear. Trimming left V 5 bases short and J 7 bases short, with 11 bases between. CDR1 is MNHNY, CDR2 SVGAGI, per germline (reference sequence). CDR3 length equals 12 residues. The CDR3: CASSPALGTQYF. The CDR3 bases are TGTGCCAGCAGTCCCGCTTTAGGGACCCAGTACTTC.

This clonotype occurred a few times. This rearrangement joins TRBV15 to TRBJ2-7; D possibly corresponds to TRBD2 (6 bases). Germline V lookup: CDR1 LNHNV, CDR2 YYDKDF (reference sequence). V was cut by 1 base and J by 0 bases, with 7 bases left in between. The CDR3 loop spans 14 amino acids. The CDR3 loop reads CATSRGRDSYEQYF. The CDR3, as DNA: TGTGCCACCAGCAGAGGGAGGGACTCCTACGAGCAGTACTTC.

The chain combines TRBV20-1 with TRBJ2-7; possibly TRBD1 for D (5 bases). The V end lost 1 base, the J end lost 0 bases, and 13 bases lay between the germline ends. Germline lookup yields CDR1 DFQATT and CDR2 SNEGSKA (reference sequence). This CDR3 is 15 amino acids long. The CDR3 is CSARGGFKSSYEQYF. For the CDR3, the DNA is TGCAGTGCTAGAGGGGGCTTTAAAAGCTCCTACGAGCAGTACTTC.

This clonotype appeared a few times. The V and J genes are TRBV5-5 and TRBJ1-1, with D hard to call. V was cut by 0 bases and J by 7 bases, with 19 bases left in between. The germline CDR1 and CDR2 sequences are SGHKS and YYEKEE (reference sequence). There are 16 residues in the CDR3. The CDR3 loop is CASSLVMGTVPNEAFF. The DNA of the CDR3 is TGTGCCAGCAGCTTGGTGATGGGCACGGTCCCAAATGAAGCTTTCTTT. Filled out from reference TRBV5-5 and TRBJ1-1, the complete variable domain reads DAGVTQSPTHLIKTRGQQVTLRCSPISGHKSVSWYQQVLGQGPQFIFQYYEKEERGRGNFPDRFSARQFPNYSSELNVNALLLGDSALYLCASSLVMGTVPNEAFFGQGTRLTVV.

Ten or more counts support this clonotype. This chain links TRBV3-1 with TRBJ1-5; D possibly corresponds to TRBD1 (5 bases). Per germline, CDR1 LGHDT and CDR2 YNNKEL (reference sequence). CDR3 size: 14 residues. Trimming took 1 base from V and 6 from J, leaving 10 bases between them. The CDR3 region has the DNA TGTGCCAGCAGCCAAGGGGGGGTAGGTCAGCCCCAGCATTTT. It encodes CASSQGGVGQPQHF. Combining the CDR3 with reference TRBV3-1 and TRBJ1-5 gives the whole variable domain DTAVSQTPKYLVTQMGNDKSIKCEQNLGHDTMYWYKQDSKKFLKIMFSYNNKELIINETVPNRFSPKSPDKAHLNLHINSLELGDSAVYFCASSQGGVGQPQHFGDGTRLSIL.

This clonotype was found a few times. V gene TRBV5-1 combines with J gene TRBJ2-3, with a possible D match to TRBD2 (5 bases). Germline lookup yields CDR1 SGHRS and CDR2 YFSETQ. The CDR3 totals 15 residues. Trimming pared 4 bases from V and 5 bases from J, leaving 17 bases between. CDR3 residues: CASSELTLAIDTQYF. The CDR3 DNA reads as TGCGCCAGCAGCGAGCTAACCCTAGCCATAGATACGCAGTATTTT.

The chain couples TRBV12-3 or TRBV12-4 to TRBJ1-2, with unresolved D. The length of the CDR3 is 15 residues. V dropped 3 bases and J dropped 4 bases, with 15 bases sitting between them. CDR3 coding DNA: TGTGCCAGCAGTTTTCCTGGGAACCCCTCCTATGGCTACACCTTC. Its translation: CASSFPGNPSYGYTF.

This sequence joins TRBV28 and TRBJ2-5, with D perhaps given as TRBD1 or TRBD2 (7 bases each). The CDR3 contains 14 residues. Trimming pared 6 bases from V and 5 bases from J, leaving 16 bases between. CDR1 is MDHEN and CDR2 is SYDVKM in the germline V gene. The CDR3 region is CASRPTGEGETQYF. DNA for the CDR3: TGTGCCAGCAGACCTACAGGGGAGGGGGAGACCCAGTACTTC.

Ten or more counts support this clonotype. V usage is TRBV13 and J usage is TRBJ2-7; D is tentatively TRBD1 or TRBD2 (5 bases each). Germline V gene data show CDR1 as PRHDT and CDR2 as FYEKMQ (reference sequence). The CDR3 consists of 11 residues. V lost 3 bases and J 5 bases, leaving 5 bases between the germline ends. CDR3 DNA: TGTGCCAGCAGCTTGGGGGACGAGCAGTACTTC. This gives the protein CASSLGDEQYF.

The J gene is TRBJ1-1, the V gene TRBV29-1; tentatively, D is TRBD1 (5 bases). Trimming pared 4 bases from V and 5 bases from J, leaving 14 bases between. This CDR3 spans 13 amino acids. Germline V gives CDR1 SQVTM, CDR2 ANQGSEA. The CDR3 DNA reads as TGCAGCGTTGTTACGACGGGGGGGACTGAAGCTTTCTTT. It translates to CSVVTTGGTEAFF.